Shown below are 10 T cell receptor beta chains from a single sample sequenced in a study of beta chain features in type 1 diabetes. TCRB transcripts that were expressed got sequenced, as all of the isolated RNA had been reverse transcribed. The data were produced by immunoSEQ multiplex PCR, yet TCRdb's version contains in-frame clones alone and is incomplete. Of roughly 370,000 clones listed, about 14% are singletons. Sequencing was done on a sample of naive CD4+ T cells from blood. The origin of the receptors is a young man in good health.

This clone was detected only a few times. Here the CDR3 reads CASSQPTGQVYYEQYV. The CDR3 DNA sequence: TGCGCCAGCAGCCAACCCACGGGACAGGTATATTACGAGCAGTACGTC. The chain combines TRBV4-3 with TRBJ2-7, with 8 bases that match TRBD1. J lost 4 bases, V lost 2 bases, and 10 bases had no gene match. Germline CDR1 reads LGHNA; CDR2 reads YSLEER. The CDR3 sequence is 16 residues long.

This chain connects TRBV29-1 to TRBJ1-1; 9 nucleotides align to TRBD1. The CDR3 totals 16 residues. The germline CDR1 and CDR2 sequences are SQVTM and ANQGSEA. V shed 6 bases, J shed 1 base, and the junction held 12 bases outside the gene matches. CDR3 nucleotides: TGCAGCGTCCTAAAGGGGACAGGGTATACGAACACTGAAGCTTTCTTT. This translates into CSVLKGTGYTNTEAFF.

The chain couples TRBV29-1 to TRBJ2-7; TRBD2 aligns across 7 bases. V lost 6 bases and J lost 6; bases outside the gene matches: 11. CDR3 length: 13 amino acids. In germline, CDR1 is SQVTM, CDR2 ANQGSEA. The CDR3: CSVVRGRKCEQYV. The DNA of the CDR3 is TGCAGCGTCGTCCGCGGGAGAAAGTGCGAGCAGTACGTC.

The J gene is TRBJ2-5, the V gene TRBV29-1; the D gene is possibly TRBD1 (6 bases). CDR1 SQVTM and CDR2 ANQGSEA come from the germline V gene. Between the trimmed V and J ends, which lost 5 bases and 4 bases, there was a span of 23 bases. The CDR3 consists of 16 residues. CDR3 amino acids: CSVQGHAREIPETQYF. The CDR3, as DNA: TGCAGCGTTCAGGGACACGCGAGAGAGATACCAGAGACCCAGTACTTC.

V and J are TRBV2 and TRBJ1-1; D ambiguous. Trimming took off 6 bases at V and 2 bases at J, with 7 bases between the two ends. The CDR3 runs 12 residues. Germline V gene lookup returns CDR1 SNHLY and CDR2 FYNNEI. CDR3 sequence: CASRPDNTEAFF. CDR3 DNA sequence: TGTGCCAGCAGGCCTGACAACACTGAAGCTTTCTTT. Full variable domain (rest looked up from reference TRBV2 and TRBJ1-1): EPEVTQTPSHQVTQMGQEVILRCVPISNHLYFYWYRQILGQKVEFLVSFYNNEISEKSEIFDDQFSVERPDGSNFTLKIRSTKLEDSAMYFCASRPDNTEAFFGQGTRLTVV.

In this sample, this clone turned up a few times. V is TRBV2 and J is TRBJ2-1; D ambiguous. Germline-derived CDR1 and CDR2 are SNHLY and FYNNEI. Trimming shortened V by 7 bases and J by 0 bases, and 10 bases separated the two germline ends. CDR3 length equals 14 residues. CDR3 coding DNA: TGTGCCAGCAACGGGCGGACCTCCTACAATGAGCAGTTCTTC. It specifies CASNGRTSYNEQFF.

This clone came up a few times. This chain links TRBV5-4 with TRBJ1-1; possible D gene TRBD1, 5 bases. V gave up 1 base and J gave up 6 bases, with 10 bases separating them. CDR1 and CDR2 from the germline V gene are SGHNT and YYREEE (reference sequence). This CDR3 spans 13 amino acids. The CDR3 sequence: CASSLTGPSEAFF. CDR3 nucleotide sequence: TGTGCCAGCAGCTTGACAGGACCTTCTGAAGCTTTCTTT.

This clone occurred a few times. This sequence joins TRBV7-2 and TRBJ2-7; no clear D gene. Germline lookup yields CDR1 SGHTA and CDR2 FQGNSA. The length of the CDR3 is 14 residues. V was clipped by 4 bases and J by 3 bases, with 13 bases between them. This CDR3 reads CASSSYDQYYEQYF. CDR3 nucleotides: TGTGCCAGCAGCTCTTACGACCAGTACTACGAGCAGTACTTC.

This clone was detected only a few times. The V gene is TRBV23-1, the J gene TRBJ1-6; the D gene is possibly TRBD1 (5 bases). TRBV23-1 is sorted into the ORF group, with uncertain function. The V gene lost 9 bases and the J gene lost 9 bases, with 18 bases spanning the gap. The CDR3 covers 14 residues. This CDR3 is CARTARAPFSPLHF. The CDR3 DNA is TGCGCCAGGACAGCGAGGGCCCCATTTTCACCCCTCCACTTT.

The chain links TRBV7-2 to TRBJ2-1, with 9 bases aligning to TRBD1. The germline gives CDR1 SGHTA, CDR2 FQGNSA. The CDR3 runs 15 residues. Germline trimming cut 4 bases from V and 7 bases from J; bases unmatched to any gene: 8. The CDR3 sequence is CASSSTAGTGNEQFF. Written as DNA, the CDR3 is TGTGCCAGCAGCTCCACCGCCGGGACAGGGAATGAGCAGTTCTTC.